A selection of T cell receptor beta chains follows, all from one sample in a study of T cells in Graves' hyperthyroidism and ophthalmopathy. A single record per CDR3 protein comes from TCRdb applying MiXCR to the multiplex PCR reads. This table holds hundreds of thousands of distinct CDR3 sequences, about 20% found once. Sequencing input: blood. The source of these receptors is a man aged 35 to 55 with Graves' ophthalmopathy. Each CDR3 is given with its conserved first and last residue. The D gene is left open where the match is weak. Some rows mark clone size as missing; the rest say once, few, many or name a class of expanded clone.

CDR3,DNA,D,V,J,size
CASSQEVSIYGYTF,TGTGCCAGCAGCCAAGAGGTGTCCATATATGGCTACACCTTC,.,TRBV3-1,TRBJ1-2,.
CAWNPDTPNYGYTF,TGTGCCTGGAACCCGGACACGCCTAACTATGGCTACACCTTC,.,TRBV30,TRBJ1-2,many
CASVPRDPQETHYF,TGTGCCAGCGTCCCCCGGGACCCCCAAGAGACCCATTACTTC,.,TRBV6-1,TRBJ2-5,.
CASRYQGADGYTF,TGTGCCAGCAGGTACCAGGGGGCGGATGGCTACACCTTC,TRBD1,TRBV14,TRBJ1-2,many
CASAITQGAAFF,TGTGCCAGCGCCATCACCCAGGGGGCGGCTTTCTTT,TRBD1,TRBV7-9,TRBJ1-1,many
CASSLERATNYEQYF,TGTGCCAGCAGCTTAGAACGGGCCACTAACTACGAGCAGTACTTC,.,TRBV11-2,TRBJ2-7,.
CASRDRGSEEQYF,TGTGCCAGCAGGGACAGGGGATCGGAAGAGCAGTACTTC,TRBD1,TRBV12-3/TRBV12-4,TRBJ2-7,many
CASSYKGRPSYEQYF,TGTGCCAGCAGTTACAAGGGCCGCCCTTCCTACGAGCAGTACTTC,.,TRBV6-5,TRBJ2-7,few
CASKRRGANVLTF,TGTGCCAGCAAGCGGCGTGGGGCCAACGTCCTGACTTTC,.,TRBV3-1,TRBJ2-6,few
CASSIYLTGTGGWGRNDQFF,TGTGCCAGTAGTATATACCTCACCGGGACAGGGGGCTGGGGTCGCAATGATCAGTTCTTC,TRBD1,TRBV19,TRBJ2-1,.